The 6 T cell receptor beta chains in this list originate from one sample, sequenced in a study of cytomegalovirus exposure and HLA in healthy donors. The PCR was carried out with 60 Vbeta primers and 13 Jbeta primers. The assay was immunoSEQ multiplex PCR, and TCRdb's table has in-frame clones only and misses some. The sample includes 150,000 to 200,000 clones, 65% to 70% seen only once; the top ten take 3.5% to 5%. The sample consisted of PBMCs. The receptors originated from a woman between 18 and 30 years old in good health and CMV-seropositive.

CDR3 sequence: CSVDGDRWLNYGYTF. CDR3 nucleotide sequence: TGCAGCGTTGATGGGGACAGATGGCTTAACTATGGCTACACCTTC. The chain couples TRBV29-1 to TRBJ1-2, with 7 bases identical to TRBD1. In germline, CDR1 is SQVTM, CDR2 ANQGSEA. There are 15 residues in the CDR3. The V and J ends lost 3 bases and 1 base, in that order; junction bases with no gene match: 8.

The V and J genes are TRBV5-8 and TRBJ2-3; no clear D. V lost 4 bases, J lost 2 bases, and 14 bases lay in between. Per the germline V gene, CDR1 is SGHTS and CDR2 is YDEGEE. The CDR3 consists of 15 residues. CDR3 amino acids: CASSPIRVFTDTQYF. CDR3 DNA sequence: TGTGCCAGCAGCCCTATACGGGTCTTCACAGATACGCAGTATTTT.

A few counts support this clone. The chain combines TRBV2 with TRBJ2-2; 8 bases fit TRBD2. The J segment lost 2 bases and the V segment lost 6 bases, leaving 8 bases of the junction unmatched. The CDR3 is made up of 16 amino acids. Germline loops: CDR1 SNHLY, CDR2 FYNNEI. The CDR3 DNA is TGTGCCAGCAGGACTAGCGTGGTGGTTAACACCGGGGAGCTGTTTTTT. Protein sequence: CASRTSVVVNTGELFF. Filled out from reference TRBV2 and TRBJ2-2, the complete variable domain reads EPEVTQTPSHQVTQMGQEVILRCVPISNHLYFYWYRQILGQKVEFLVSFYNNEISEKSEIFDDQFSVERPDGSNFTLKIRSTKLEDSAMYFCASRTSVVVNTGELFFGEGSRLTVL.

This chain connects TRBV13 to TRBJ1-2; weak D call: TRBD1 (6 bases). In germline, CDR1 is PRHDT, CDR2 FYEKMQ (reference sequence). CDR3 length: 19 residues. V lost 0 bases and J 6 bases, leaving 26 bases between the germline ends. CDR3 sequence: CASSLGPGTSLPPANGYTF. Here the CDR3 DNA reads TGTGCCAGCAGCTTAGGCCCCGGGACATCCTTACCCCCCGCTAATGGCTACACCTTC.

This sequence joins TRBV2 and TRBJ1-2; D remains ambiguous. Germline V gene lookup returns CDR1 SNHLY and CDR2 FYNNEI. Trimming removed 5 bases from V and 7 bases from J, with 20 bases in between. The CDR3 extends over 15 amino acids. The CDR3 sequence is CASSSHRQPTAGYTF. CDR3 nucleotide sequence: TGTGCCAGCAGTTCTCATCGCCAACCCACAGCTGGCTACACCTTC.

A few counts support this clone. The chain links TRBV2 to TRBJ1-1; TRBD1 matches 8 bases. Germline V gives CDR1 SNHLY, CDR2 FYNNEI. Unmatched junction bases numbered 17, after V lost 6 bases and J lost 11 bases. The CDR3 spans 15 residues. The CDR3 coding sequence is TGTGCCAGCAGCTTAGGACAGGGCGAAGGGGCATCCGCTTTCTTT. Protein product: CASSLGQGEGASAFF.